Below are 18 T cell receptor beta chains sequenced from a single sample in a study of Tregs in tolerant kidney transplant recipients. The data were produced by immunoSEQ multiplex PCR, yet TCRdb's version contains in-frame clones alone and is incomplete. The sample table includes tens of thousands of clones. The sample consisted of CD4+ T cells from blood, taken before the transplant. Receptors originate from a human donor who received a combined kidney and bone marrow transplant.

The chain's CDR3 is CASSGGQWGTETQYF. The sequenced part of the CDR3 DNA is TGTGCCAGCTCAGGTGGACAGTGGGGGACGGAGACC. V and J are TRBV18 and TRBJ2-5, with a tentative D call TRBD1 (6 bases). The missing CDR3 end, 3 residues past where the read stops, is filled in from the germline J gene. CDR1 and CDR2 from the germline V gene are KGHSH and LQKENI. V shed 5 bases and J shed 5 bases, with 18 bases lying between them. The CDR3 contains 15 residues. Full variable domain (missing parts from reference TRBV18 and TRBJ2-5): NAGVMQNPRHLVRRRGQEARLRCSPMKGHSHVYWYRQLPEEGLKFMVYLQKENIIDESGMPKERFSAEFPKEGPSILRIQQVVRGDSAAYFCASSGGQWGTETQYFGPGTRLLVL.

Concerning this clone itself: The CDR3 end lies 3 residues beyond the end of the read and is filled in from the germline J gene. The rearrangement joins TRBV7-2 to TRBJ2-5; D might be TRBD2 (5 bases). Germline-derived CDR1 and CDR2 are SGHTA and FQGNSA. The CDR3 is 12 residues long. The germline V and J ends were trimmed by 4 bases and 4 bases, with 7 bases remaining between them. The CDR3 sequence is CASSSEGETQYF. The CDR3 bases that were read are TGTGCCAGCAGCTCCGAGGGAGAGACC.

As to this clone: Read sequence stops 3 residues before the CDR3 end, and the germline J gene provides the missing end. The chain combines TRBV29-1 with TRBJ1-1; TRBD1 might be the D (6 bases). Per the germline V gene, CDR1 is SQVTM and CDR2 is ANQGSEA. The CDR3 is made up of 14 amino acids. The V and J ends lost 3 bases and 0 bases respectively, with 11 bases between them. CDR3 residues: CSVDVAGVNTEAFF. Partial CDR3 DNA: TGCAGCGTTGATGTGGCAGGGGTGAACACTGAA.

The CDR3 here is CASSPGTGHSGNTIYF. CDR3 bases read: TGTGCCAGCTCACCAGGGACAGGACACTCTGGAAACACC. The chain couples TRBV18 to TRBJ1-3; 8 bases agree with TRBD1. Read sequence stops 3 residues before the CDR3 end, and the germline J gene provides the missing end. This CDR3 has 16 residues. The J segment lost 0 bases and the V segment lost 2 bases, leaving 3 bases of the junction unmatched. Germline-derived CDR1 and CDR2 are KGHSH and LQKENI.

To note about this clone: The read gets to within 3 residues of the CDR3 end, and the germline J gene fills in the rest. This chain uses TRBV30 with TRBJ2-3; D might be TRBD2 (5 bases). The CDR3 is 13 residues long. Between the trimmed V and J ends, which lost 3 bases and 1 base, there was a span of 8 bases. The V gene's germline CDR1 is GTSNPN and CDR2 SVGIG (reference sequence). Partial CDR3 DNA: TGTGCCTGGAGCGGACTGGGCACAGATACG. The encoded protein is CAWSGLGTDT. In full, the CDR3 is CAWSGLGTDTQYF.

Of note for this clone: Coverage ceases 3 residues before the CDR3 finishes, and the germline J gene fills in the end. The chain has TRBV5-1 and TRBJ2-1; D is uncertain. This CDR3 contains 13 residues. Between the trimmed V and J ends, which lost 2 bases and 5 bases, there was a span of 8 bases. CDR1 is SGHRS and CDR2 is YFSETQ in the germline V gene. CDR3 residues: CASSFGNDNEQFF. The CDR3 DNA, read in part, is TGCGCCAGCAGCTTTGGCAACGACAATGAG.

With regard to this clone: The read comes to an end 3 residues before the CDR3 does, leaving the germline J gene to fill in the end. The V gene is TRBV5-1, the J gene TRBJ2-2, with D maybe TRBD2 (6 bases). This CDR3 has 17 amino acids. The V and J ends lost 4 bases and 0 bases respectively, with 16 bases between them. Germline-derived CDR1 and CDR2 are SGHRS and YFSETQ. The CDR3 DNA, read in part, is TGCGCCAGCAGCCCGGGACTGGGGACCTCGAACACCGGGGAG. It translates to CASSPGLGTSNTGE. The entire CDR3 protein reads CASSPGLGTSNTGELFF.

Points on this clone: The read comes to an end 3 residues before the CDR3 does, leaving the germline J gene to fill in the end. The chain is built from TRBV20-1 and TRBJ2-7; 9 bases are a match to TRBD2. J lost 0 bases, V lost 0 bases, and 3 bases had no gene match. Germline CDR1 DFQATT, CDR2 SNEGSKA (reference sequence). This CDR3 has 15 amino acids. The CDR3 is CSARDGTSYSYEQYF. The CDR3 bases that were read are TGCAGTGCTAGAGATGGGACTAGCTACTCCTACGAG.

In regard to this clone: The read ends 3 residues early relative to the CDR3; the germline J gene fills the gap. The chain is built from TRBV5-1 and TRBJ2-3; D unresolved. V was cut by 4 bases and J by 6 bases, with 15 bases left in between. Per the germline V gene, CDR1 is SGHRS and CDR2 is YFSETQ. The CDR3 covers 14 residues. The DNA read from the CDR3 is TGCGCCAGCAGCCCCAACTCGGGTTCGGATACG. It specifies CASSPNSGSDT. Given in full, the CDR3 is CASSPNSGSDTQYF.

Points on this clone: Read data end 3 residues before the CDR3 end; the end is taken from the germline J gene. The V call is TRBV18, the J call TRBJ2-1; 12 bases are a match to TRBD2. After removal of 3 bases from V and 5 bases from J, the junction contained 14 bases not matched to a gene. The CDR3 covers 19 residues. CDR1 and CDR2 (germline): KGHSH, LQKENI. The sequenced part of the CDR3 DNA is TGTGCCAGCTCACCTGGGCGACTAGCGGGAGTGAACCCCAACAATGAG. This sequence encodes CASSPGRLAGVNPNNE. The complete CDR3 sequence is CASSPGRLAGVNPNNEQFF.

Details on this clone: The CDR3 extends 3 residues past the end of the read, so its final part is completed from the germline J gene. The chain has TRBV18 and TRBJ1-5; 9 nucleotides align to TRBD1. The V gene's germline CDR1 is KGHSH and CDR2 LQKENI. The CDR3 totals 16 residues. Unmatched junction bases numbered 10, after V lost 3 bases and J lost 7 bases. The CDR3 reads CASSPTGQGKRQPQHF. CDR3 DNA (partial): TGTGCCAGCTCACCCACGGGACAGGGAAAAAGGCAGCCC. Complete variable domain (other parts from reference TRBV18 and TRBJ1-5): NAGVMQNPRHLVRRRGQEARLRCSPMKGHSHVYWYRQLPEEGLKFMVYLQKENIIDESGMPKERFSAEFPKEGPSILRIQQVVRGDSAAYFCASSPTGQGKRQPQHFGDGTRLSIL.

To note about this clone: The read ends 3 residues early relative to the CDR3; the germline J gene fills the gap. The V and J genes are TRBV20-1 and TRBJ2-5, with TRBD1 matching over 9 bases. In germline, CDR1 is DFQATT, CDR2 SNEGSKA (reference sequence). The V gene end was trimmed by 0 bases and the J gene end by 7 bases; junction bases not matched to a gene: 15. This CDR3 is built from 17 residues. The CDR3 DNA, read in part, is TGCAGTGCTAGAGATGGGTCCAGGACAGGGGTAATTGGGACC. It specifies CSARDGSRTGVIGT. The full CDR3 sequence reads CSARDGSRTGVIGTQYF.

Details on this clone: Sequencing ends 3 residues short of the CDR3 end; the germline J gene provides the rest. This chain uses TRBV7-2 with TRBJ2-1; D gene unclear. CDR1 and CDR2 from the germline V gene are SGHTA and FQGNSA. The CDR3 is 15 amino acids. V was cut by 5 bases and J by 0 bases, with 11 bases left in between. The part of the CDR3 DNA that was read is TGTGCCAGCAGCCTCTCGGCTAGCTCCTACAATGAG. Translation: CASSLSASSYNE. The full CDR3 reads CASSLSASSYNEQFF.

Remarks on this clone: The read terminates 3 residues ahead of where the CDR3 ends, so the germline J gene completes it. This chain connects TRBV19 to TRBJ2-1; possibly TRBD1 for D (5 bases). With 10 bases removed from V and 5 bases from J, the gap between germline ends came to 18 bases. The CDR3 spans 14 residues. Per germline, CDR1 LNHDA and CDR2 SQIVND (reference sequence). CDR3 loop: CATSSETENNEQFF. CDR3 DNA, as far as it was read: TGTGCCACCTCTTCCGAGACAGAAAACAATGAG. Filled out from reference TRBV19 and TRBJ2-1, the complete variable domain reads DGGITQSPKYLFRKEGQNVTLSCEQNLNHDAMYWYRQDPGQGLRLIYYSQIVNDFQKGDIAEGYSVSREKKESFPLTVTSAQKNPTAFYLCATSSETENNEQFFGPGTRLTVL.

To note about this clone: The missing CDR3 end, 3 residues past where the read stops, is filled in from the germline J gene. V gene TRBV7-2 combines with J gene TRBJ1-2; 7 bases fit TRBD1. CDR1 is SGHTA and CDR2 is FQGNSA in the germline V gene. V shed 5 bases and J 4 bases; nucleotides not matched to a gene: 7. This CDR3 is built from 14 residues. CDR3 in amino acids: CASSTTGITYGYTF. The sequenced CDR3 bases are TGTGCCAGCAGCACGACAGGGATAACCTATGGC.

Worth noting for this clone: The CDR3 goes on 3 residues after the read ends, and that part is filled in from the germline J gene. This chain connects TRBV6-1 to TRBJ2-7, with 11 nucleotides matching TRBD1. This CDR3 comprises 14 residues. Germline-derived CDR1 and CDR2 are MNHNS and SASEGT. J gave up 5 bases and V 8 bases, and 8 bases lay outside the gene matches. The sequenced part of the CDR3 DNA is TGTGCCAGCGGTAAAGGACAGGGGGCAAACGAG. Amino acid sequence: CASGKGQGANE. From start to end, the CDR3 is CASGKGQGANEQYF.

In the case of this clone: The read falls 3 residues short of the CDR3 end, and the missing part is taken from the germline J gene. V is TRBV2 and J is TRBJ2-2; TRBD1 aligns across 7 bases. The CDR3 contains 13 residues. Unmatched junction bases numbered 2, after V lost 6 bases and J lost 4 bases. Germline V lookup: CDR1 SNHLY, CDR2 FYNNEI. This CDR3 is CASRGDSTGELFF. The sequenced part of the CDR3 DNA is TGTGCCAGCAGGGGGGACAGCACCGGGGAG.

The CDR3 sequence is CASSFGTSGYEQYF. Partial CDR3 DNA: TGCGCCAGCAGCTTCGGGACTAGCGGCTACGAG. The chain couples TRBV5-1 to TRBJ2-7; 11 nucleotides agree with TRBD2. The read ends 3 residues early relative to the CDR3; the germline J gene fills the gap. The CDR3 is 14 amino acids. Germline trimming cut 2 bases from V and 3 bases from J; bases unmatched to any gene: 1. CDR1 is SGHRS and CDR2 is YFSETQ in the germline V gene. The whole variable domain, remainder taken from reference TRBV5-1 and TRBJ2-7, is KAGVTQTPRYLIKTRGQQVTLSCSPISGHRSVSWYQQTPGQGLQFLFEYFSETQRNKGNFPGRFSGRQFSNSRSEMNVSTLELGDSALYLCASSFGTSGYEQYFGPGTRLTVT.